This T cell receptor (beta chain) is drawn from a study of blood T cell repertoires in COVID-19. Study background: Italy, Spain and the United States were the sources of the convalescent and acute COVID-19 samples. PBMCs, B-cell-depleted T cells, or T cells provided the cDNA or gDNA that made up the material.

In the authors' methods: It was from reference gene primer amplification that nucleated cell counts were estimated. Generated by immunoSEQ multiplex PCR, the TCRdb table keeps only in-frame clones and is missing some. V and J calls plus clone size are reproduced from that table; the DNA served to infer D and trimming. The data contain tens of thousands of clones, about nine tenths of them singletons. V lost 0 bases to trimming and J lost 6 bases, with 13 bases between them. The CDR3 loop spans 14 amino acids. CDR1 is SGDLS, CDR2 YYNGEE, per germline. The sample taken for sequencing was peripheral blood. The chain has TRBV9 and TRBJ2-7, with D uncertain. The origin of this receptor is a man aged 55 to 70 with active COVID-19. The CDR3 is CASSVAEPLAEQYF. The CDR3 nucleotides read TGTGCCAGCAGCGTAGCTGAACCCCTGGCCGAGCAGTACTTC. The variable domain in full, with the rest retrieved from reference TRBV9 and TRBJ2-7, is DSGVTQTPKHLITATGQRVTLRCSPRSGDLSVYWYQQSLDQGLQFLIQYYNGEERAKGNILERFSAQQFPDLHSELNLSSLELGDSALYFCASSVAEPLAEQYFGPGTRLTVT.